These 19 T cell receptor beta chains were all obtained from the same sample, sequenced in a study of Graves' ophthalmopathy and Graves' hyperthyroidism. Researchers took RNA transcripts and amplified TCR beta CDR3 regions from them. HTBI primers were used in a first-round RT-PCR, which preceded a second-round multiplex PCR. TCRdb re-analysed the multiplex PCR reads in MiXCR, keeping a single row per CDR3 protein. The sample records around 670,000 distinct CDR3 sequences, approximately 40% being singletons. Sequences were obtained from peripheral blood. These receptors originate from an adult man with Graves' ophthalmopathy.

This chain joins TRBV30 and TRBJ1-6, with a tentative D call TRBD1 (5 bases). The V end was cut by 5 bases, the J end by 5 bases, with 16 bases between. Germline V lookup: CDR1 GTSNPN, CDR2 SVGIG (reference sequence). The CDR3 totals 15 residues. The CDR3 reads CAWARVGTDNSPLHF. In DNA form, the CDR3 reads TGTGCCTGGGCCAGAGTTGGGACCGATAATTCACCCCTCCACTTT.

The table lists this clonotype with a count of one. The J gene is TRBJ1-6, the V gene TRBV19, with TRBD1 matching 9 bases. With 6 bases clipped from V and 13 bases from J, the junction kept 10 bases outside the gene matches. The CDR3 is made up of 14 amino acids. Germline CDR1 and CDR2: LNHDA and SQIVND (reference sequence). The CDR3 spells CASRDRGSGSPLHF. The CDR3 DNA follows: TGTGCCAGTAGGGACAGGGGATCTGGATCGCCCCTCCACTTT.

The chain has TRBV24-1 and TRBJ2-2; 10 bases match TRBD1. The CDR3 spans 17 residues. Germline-derived CDR1 and CDR2 are KGHDR and SFDVKD. Losses at the gene ends were 7 bases for V and 9 bases for J; bases not matched to a gene: 16. In DNA form, the CDR3 reads TGTGCCACCAGAGCCGGGACAGGGGCCCGGTATCGGCGGGAGCTGTTTTTT. Protein: CATRAGTGARYRRELFF.

This rearrangement joins TRBV4-2 to TRBJ1-3; D unresolved. Trimming pared 0 bases from V and 9 bases from J, leaving 6 bases between. The CDR3 is 12 residues long. CDR1 is LGHNA, CDR2 YNFKEQ, per germline. The CDR3 here is CASSQEGSTIYF. In nucleotides, the CDR3 is TGTGCCAGCAGCCAAGAGGGGAGCACCATATATTTT.

Ten or more counts support this clonotype. The chain recombines TRBV2 with TRBJ1-5; TRBD1 aligns across 10 bases. Trimming at V came to 5 bases and at J to 5 bases, leaving 3 bases not matched to a gene. Germline values: CDR1 SNHLY, CDR2 FYNNEI. The CDR3 loop spans 14 amino acids. CDR3 bases: TGTGCCAGCAGTCCGGGACAGGGGTATCAGCCCCAGCATTTT. It is translated as CASSPGQGYQPQHF.

The genes are TRBV20-1 and TRBJ2-5; D not resolved. V lost 3 bases and J lost 2, with 7 bases in between. The CDR3 is 12 residues long. The germline gives CDR1 DFQATT, CDR2 SNEGSKA (reference sequence). CDR3 nucleotide sequence: TGCAGTGCTAGTGCAGGTCAAGAGACCCAGTACTTC. This gives the protein CSASAGQETQYF.

In this sample, this clonotype turned up once. V gene TRBV5-1 combines with J gene TRBJ2-5; D remains unclear. The CDR3 runs to 14 residues. CDR1 is SGHRS, CDR2 YFSETQ, per germline. Trimming removed 1 base from V and 1 base from J, with 8 bases in between. The CDR3 is CASSLSASQETQYF. The CDR3, as DNA: TGCGCCAGCAGCTTGTCGGCCAGCCAAGAGACCCAGTACTTC. Based on the CDR3 plus reference TRBV5-1 and TRBJ2-5, the full variable domain is KAGVTQTPRYLIKTRGQQVTLSCSPISGHRSVSWYQQTPGQGLQFLFEYFSETQRNKGNFPGRFSGRQFSNSRSEMNVSTLELGDSALYLCASSLSASQETQYFGPGTRLLVL.

This clonotype was seen once. The rearrangement uses TRBV11-2 and TRBJ2-6; D could derive from TRBD1 or TRBD2 (6 bases each). Germline CDR1 and CDR2: SGHAT and FQNNGV. V dropped 1 base and J dropped 2 bases, with 15 bases sitting between them. CDR3 length equals 18 residues. The CDR3 protein is CASSLVGQGRTGANVLTF. The CDR3 DNA reads TGTGCCAGCAGCTTAGTAGGTCAGGGGAGGACTGGGGCCAACGTCCTGACTTTC.

The genes are TRBV10-2 and TRBJ2-5; the match to TRBD2 covers 9 bases. V was pared by 7 bases and J by 3 bases, with 6 bases of the junction left unmatched. This CDR3 is 14 amino acids long. CDR1 and CDR2 from the germline V gene are WSHSY and SAAADI. The CDR3 region is CASMERGAEETQYF. DNA for the CDR3: TGCGCCAGCATGGAGCGGGGGGCTGAAGAGACCCAGTACTTC.

A few counts support this clonotype. The V gene is TRBV20-1, the J gene TRBJ2-7; TRBD1 aligns across 10 bases. Trimming at V came to 1 base and at J to 3 bases, leaving 6 bases not matched to a gene. This CDR3 is 15 amino acids long. Per the germline V gene, CDR1 is DFQATT and CDR2 is SNEGSKA (reference sequence). Here the CDR3 reads CSARATGGDYYEQYF. The CDR3 DNA is TGCAGTGCTAGAGCGACAGGGGGCGATTACTACGAGCAGTACTTC.

This chain joins TRBV20-1 and TRBJ2-5, with TRBD2 matching over 8 bases. The CDR3 length is 13 residues. The germline CDR1 and CDR2 sequences are DFQATT and SNEGSKA (reference sequence). The junction had 7 bases not matched to a gene; V was cut back by 7 bases and J by 3 bases. In DNA, the CDR3 is TGCAGTGTAGCGAGGGGACTAGAAGAGACCCAGTACTTC. Its translation: CSVARGLEETQYF.

J is TRBJ1-2 and V is TRBV4-1; no clear D gene. CDR3 size: 15 residues. V dropped 3 bases and J dropped 4 bases, with 15 bases sitting between them. Germline values: CDR1 MGHRA, CDR2 YSYEKL. CDR3 sequence: CASSQELASLYGYTF. In nucleotides, the CDR3 is TGCGCCAGCAGCCAGGAACTCGCGTCCCTCTATGGCTACACCTTC.

This clonotype appeared many times. The J gene is TRBJ1-2, the V gene TRBV7-9; 9 bases are shared with TRBD1. The CDR3 totals 13 residues. Germline V gene lookup returns CDR1 SEHNR and CDR2 FQNEAQ (reference sequence). The CDR3 protein is CVGRRTGDFGYTF. As DNA, the CDR3 is TGTGTCGGGAGGCGGACAGGGGATTTTGGCTACACCTTC.

With regard to this clonotype: Relative to the germline gene, one junction end is altered; a read error may explain this. The chain recombines TRBV10-3 with TRBJ2-7; D is unclear. CDR1 ENHRY and CDR2 SYGVKD come from the germline V gene. The CDR3 has 14 amino acids. CDR3 nucleotide sequence: TGTGCCAGCAGTTTACTCCCTATGAGTGACGAGCAGTACTTC. Translating gives CASSLLPMSDEQYF.

This clonotype was recorded once. This may be a read error: a much more frequent sequence differs by one nucleotide. The gene calls are TRBV5-1 and TRBJ2-7; TRBD1 matches 8 bases. CDR1 SGHRS and CDR2 YFSETQ come from the germline V gene. The CDR3 has 15 amino acids. Here the CDR3 DNA reads TGCGCCAGCAGCTTGGGTGGGACAGGCACCTACAAGCAGTACTTC. This translates into CASSLGGTGTYKQYF.

V and J are TRBV24-1 and TRBJ2-2; D not resolved. Germline assignment: CDR1 KGHDR and CDR2 SFDVKD. The CDR3 runs 15 residues. Trimming stripped 8 bases from V and 0 bases from J, with 12 bases between. CDR3 protein: CATKPTDPNTGELFF. In DNA form, the CDR3 reads TGTGCCACCAAACCGACGGATCCGAACACCGGGGAGCTGTTTTTT.

On this clonotype: Being one base from a much bigger clone, this may be a read error. The CDR3 DNA is TGTGCCAACAGATTGGCGGGCAATCAGCCCCAGCATTTT. It translates to CANRLAGNQPQHF. This chain joins TRBV10-3 and TRBJ1-5, with D unresolved. Germline CDR1 reads ENHRY; CDR2 reads SYGVKD. Trimming took off 10 bases at V and 2 bases at J, with 12 bases between the two ends. The CDR3 length is 13 residues.

Ten or more counts support this clonotype. The rearrangement uses TRBV5-8 and TRBJ1-6; D perhaps matches TRBD1 (5 bases). Germline lookup yields CDR1 SGHTS and CDR2 YDEGEE. V dropped 0 bases and J dropped 3 bases, with 10 bases sitting between them. CDR3 length: 16 residues. The CDR3 protein is CASSLAYGHYNSPLHF. CDR3 nucleotides: TGTGCCAGCAGCTTGGCTTACGGACACTATAATTCACCCCTCCACTTT.

This clonotype appeared many times. This chain links TRBV5-6 with TRBJ2-5; D not certain. V was trimmed by 4 bases and J by 1 base, leaving 11 bases between them. This CDR3 contains 14 residues. Germline CDR1 and CDR2: SGHDT and YYEEEE. As DNA, the CDR3 is TGTGCCAGCAGCCACGACTCTAGCCAAGAGACCCAGTACTTC. Its protein product is CASSHDSSQETQYF.